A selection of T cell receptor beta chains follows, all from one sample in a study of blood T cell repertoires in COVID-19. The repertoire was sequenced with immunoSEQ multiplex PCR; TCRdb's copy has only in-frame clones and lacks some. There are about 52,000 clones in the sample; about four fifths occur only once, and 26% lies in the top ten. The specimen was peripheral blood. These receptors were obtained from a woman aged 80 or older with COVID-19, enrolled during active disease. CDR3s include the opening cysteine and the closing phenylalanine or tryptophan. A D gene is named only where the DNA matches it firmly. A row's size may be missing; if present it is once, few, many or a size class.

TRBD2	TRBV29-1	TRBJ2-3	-	TGCAGCGTTGTGAGGGCTAGCGGTAGCACAGATACGCAGTATTTT	CSVVRASGSTDTQYF
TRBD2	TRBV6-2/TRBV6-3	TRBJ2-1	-	TGTGCCAGCAGTTACGCCCTAGCGGGAGCGCCTGGGACCTACAATGAGCAGTTCTTC	CASSYALAGAPGTYNEQFF
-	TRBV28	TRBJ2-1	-	TGTGCCAGCAGTTTGATGGCAGGGCGTGACAATGAGCAGTTCTTC	CASSLMAGRDNEQFF
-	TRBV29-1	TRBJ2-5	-	TGCAGCGTTGAAGTCCAAGGGGCGCGGGAGACCCAGTACTTC	CSVEVQGARETQYF
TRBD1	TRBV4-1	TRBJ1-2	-	TGCGCCAGCAGCCAATCCGAGGGACAGCTAGTAGGCTACACCTTC	CASSQSEGQLVGYTF
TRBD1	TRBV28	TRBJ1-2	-	TGTGCCAGCAGTTTAAGGGAATTTTACAGGGGGGGACCTCAATTCTTC	CASSLREFYRGGPQFF
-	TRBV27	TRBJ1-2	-	TGTGCCAGCAGTGGGACCTACAGGGAAAGGTTCTCTGGCTACACCTTC	CASSGTYRERFSGYTF
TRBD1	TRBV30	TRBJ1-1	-	TGTGCCTGGAGTCCTGGGACAGGGACGACTGAAGCTTTCTTT	CAWSPGTGTTEAFF
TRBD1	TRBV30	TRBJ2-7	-	TGTGCCTGGATTATTTCCCGGGACAGGGTTTCTTTC	CAWIISRDRVSF
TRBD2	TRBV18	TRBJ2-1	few	TGTGCCAGCTCACTCACTAGCGGGAGGGCTGCTAATGAGCAGTTCTTC	CASSLTSGRAANEQFF
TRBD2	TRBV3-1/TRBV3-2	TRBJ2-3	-	TGTGCCAGCAGCCGAAAAAACGGACTAGCGGGAAGCACAGATACGCAGTATTTT	CASSRKNGLAGSTDTQYF
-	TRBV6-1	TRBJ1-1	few	TGTGCCAGCAGTGAGCAAGGTGCGGGTATCACTGAAGCTTTCTTT	CASSEQGAGITEAFF
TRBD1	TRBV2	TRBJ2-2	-	TGTGCCAGCACCCCTGGACAGGTTTCCACCGGGGAGCTGTTTTTT	CASTPGQVSTGELFF
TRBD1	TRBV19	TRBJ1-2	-	TGTGCCAGTAGTTCCCGGGACAGGTTAGAGTATGGCTACACCTTC	CASSSRDRLEYGYTF
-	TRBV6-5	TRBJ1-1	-	TGTGCCAGCAGTTACTCCCGGTCAGGGCCTACTGAAGCTTTCTTT	CASSYSRSGPTEAFF
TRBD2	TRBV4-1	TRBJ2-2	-	TGCGCCAGCAGCCCCGGTAGCGGGGTGAAAGGCGGGGAGCTGTTTTTT	CASSPGSGVKGGELFF
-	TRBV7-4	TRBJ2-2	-	TGTGCCAGCAGGCACAAAACGGCTGGACATTCCGGGGAGCTGTTTTTT	CASRHKTAGHSGELFF
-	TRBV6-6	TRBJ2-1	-	TGTGCCAGCAGTTACGGGAGTGGGGTTTTAGGGGAGCAGTTCTTC	CASSYGSGVLGEQFF
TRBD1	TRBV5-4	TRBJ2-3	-	TGTGCCAGCAGCTTGGTGACAGGGAACACAGATACGCAGTATTTT	CASSLVTGNTDTQYF
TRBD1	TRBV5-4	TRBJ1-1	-	TGTGCCAGCAGCCCTACGTCGACAGGGGACACTGAAGCTTTCTTT	CASSPTSTGDTEAFF
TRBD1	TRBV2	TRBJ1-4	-	TGTGCCAGCAGCGGACAGGGGTTTGAAAAACTGTTTTTT	CASSGQGFEKLFF
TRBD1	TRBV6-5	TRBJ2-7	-	TGTGCCAGCAGCCGGGACAGGGTGCCCTACGAGCAGTACTTC	CASSRDRVPYEQYF
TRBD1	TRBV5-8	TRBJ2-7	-	TGTGCCAGCAGCTTGGCCGGACAGGGTGTAGGGGAGCAGTACTTC	CASSLAGQGVGEQYF
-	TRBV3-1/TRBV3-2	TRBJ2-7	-	TGTGCCAGCAGCCAGGGTGGGGCGTACTACGAGCAGTACTTC	CASSQGGAYYEQYF
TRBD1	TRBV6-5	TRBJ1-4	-	TGTGCCAGCAGTTCACGACAGGGGGCAACTAATGAAAAACTGTTTTTT	CASSSRQGATNEKLFF
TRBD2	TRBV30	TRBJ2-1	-	TGTGCCTGGAGTGTAACTAGCGGTCTGGTGAATGAGCAGTTCTTC	CAWSVTSGLVNEQFF
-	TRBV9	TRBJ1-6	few	TGTGCCAGCAGCGTTAGGCAGGATAATTCACCCCTCCACTTT	CASSVRQDNSPLHF
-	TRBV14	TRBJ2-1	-	TGTGCCAGCAGCCACCTCCAGGGACTTTTATACAATGAGCAGTTCTTC	CASSHLQGLLYNEQFF
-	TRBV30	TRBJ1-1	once	TGTGCCTGGGGGCTCGGGGGGACGGAAGCTTTCTTT	CAWGLGGTEAFF
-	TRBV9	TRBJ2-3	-	TGTGCCAGCAGCGTAGGAGTTAGTAGCGCAGATACGCAGTATTTT	CASSVGVSSADTQYF
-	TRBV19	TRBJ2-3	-	TGTGCCAGTAGCCCGAGGACTAAACTCACAGATACGCAGTATTTT	CASSPRTKLTDTQYF
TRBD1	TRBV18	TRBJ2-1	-	TGTGCCAGCTCACGTCAGTCACAGGGGGAGGAGCAGTTCTTC	CASSRQSQGEEQFF
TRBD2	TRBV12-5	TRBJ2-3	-	TGTGCTAGTGGTTTGGGTCTAGCGGGGCATCTCACAGATACGCAGTATTTT	CASGLGLAGHLTDTQYF
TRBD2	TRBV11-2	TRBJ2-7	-	TGTGCCAGCAGCTCCTATGCCGGGACTAGCGGCTACGAGCAGTACTTC	CASSSYAGTSGYEQYF
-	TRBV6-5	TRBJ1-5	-	TGTGCCACCGGGGGGCATAGCAATCAGCCCCAGCATTTT	CATGGHSNQPQHF
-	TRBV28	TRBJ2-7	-	TGTGCCAGCAGTTTAGGCACACACGTACGAGAGCAGTACTTC	CASSLGTHVREQYF
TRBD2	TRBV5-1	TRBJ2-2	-	TGCGCCAGCAGCTTGTATGCGGGGGTGAACACCGGGGAGCTGTTTTTT	CASSLYAGVNTGELFF
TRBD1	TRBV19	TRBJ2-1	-	TGTGCCAGTACCCTGGGACAGGGGATATACAATGAGCAGTTCTTC	CASTLGQGIYNEQFF
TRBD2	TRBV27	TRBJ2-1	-	TGTGCCAGCAGTATCGGACTAGCGGGAGTCCCAGATGAGCAGTTCTTC	CASSIGLAGVPDEQFF
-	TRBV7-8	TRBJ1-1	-	TGTGCCAGCAGCTCGGGACAACGGAACACTGAAGCTTTCTTT	CASSSGQRNTEAFF
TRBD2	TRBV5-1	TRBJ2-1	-	TGCGCCAGCAGCAAGGGACTAGCGGGAGGGGAGAATGAGCAGTTCTTC	CASSKGLAGGENEQFF
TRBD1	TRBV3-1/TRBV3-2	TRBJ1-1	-	TGTGCCAGCAGCCAAGGGGGACAGGGTTTGAACACTGAAGCTTTCTTT	CASSQGGQGLNTEAFF
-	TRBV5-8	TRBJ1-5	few	TGTGCCAGACCTCTCGTGGCCAATCAGCCCCAGCATTTT	CARPLVANQPQHF
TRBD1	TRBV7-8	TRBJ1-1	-	TGTGCCAGCAGCCCGGGACAGGGGAGGGCTGAAGCTTTCTTT	CASSPGQGRAEAFF
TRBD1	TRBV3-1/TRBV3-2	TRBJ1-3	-	TGTGCCAGCAGCCAAAGGACAGGGGCTGGAAACACCATATATTTT	CASSQRTGAGNTIYF
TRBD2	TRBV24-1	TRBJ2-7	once	TGTGCCACCAATGACCCGACCCCTAGCGGGAGGGCCGTGGCCTACGAGCAGTACTTC	CATNDPTPSGRAVAYEQYF
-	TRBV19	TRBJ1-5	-	TGTGCCAGTAGTACCCGTCCCGCCCAGGGGCTTAGCAATCAGCCCCAGCATTTT	CASSTRPAQGLSNQPQHF
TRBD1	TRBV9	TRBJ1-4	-	TGTGCCAGCAGCGTAGGGGGGACAGCCGAAAAACTGTTTTTT	CASSVGGTAEKLFF
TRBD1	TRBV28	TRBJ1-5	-	TGTGCCAGCAGTCGACAGGGGGGTCAAAGCAATCAGCCCCAGCATTTT	CASSRQGGQSNQPQHF
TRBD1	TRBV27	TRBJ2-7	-	TGTGCCAGCAGAACCGGGACAGGGGGCGGTGAGCAGTACTTC	CASRTGTGGGEQYF
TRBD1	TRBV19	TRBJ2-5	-	TGTGCCAGTAGGACATCGACAGGGGGCCAAGAGACCCAGTACTTC	CASRTSTGGQETQYF
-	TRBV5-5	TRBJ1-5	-	TGTGCCAGCACCAATCTTCCAGACAATCAGCCCCAGCATTTT	CASTNLPDNQPQHF
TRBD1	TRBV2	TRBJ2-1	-	TGTGCCAGCAGTGATTGGACAGGGGGACGGAATGAGCAGTTCTTC	CASSDWTGGRNEQFF
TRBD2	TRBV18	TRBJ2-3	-	TGTGCCAGCTCACCACTGAGACCGGGACTAGCGGGACGACCCCGAATGGCGGATACGCAGTATTTT	CASSPLRPGLAGRPRMADTQYF
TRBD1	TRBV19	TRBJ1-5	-	TGTGCCAGTAGTCCTCGGGACAGGGGGTCGAGCAATCAGCCCCAGCATTTT	CASSPRDRGSSNQPQHF
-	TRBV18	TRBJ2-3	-	TGTGCCAGCTCACCGGCGGGTTCCACAGATACGCAGTATTTT	CASSPAGSTDTQYF
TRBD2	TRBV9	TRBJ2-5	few	TGTGCCAGCAGCGTAAGTGTAGCGGGAGTCAAGGAGACCCAGTACTTC	CASSVSVAGVKETQYF